Listed below are T cell receptor beta chains from one sample, sequenced in a study of T cell repertoires in cytomegalovirus infection. Each CDR3 protein is one row after TCRdb ran MiXCR on the reads. The top ten clones hold around 15% of a sample with about 890,000 distinct CDR3 sequences, approximately 33% of them seen once. Their recognized antigens are unknown. Sequencing was performed on cultured CD8+ T cells from PBMCs, taken from culture after CMV antigen stimulation. These receptors were obtained from a human donor in good health (CMV status not recorded). Some clones in this sample may be carry-over from other donors' samples. Both conserved end residues are part of each CDR3. D genes are given only for firm matches. Clone size is given for some rows only: seen once, a few or many times, or a class if the clone is expanded.

. TRBJ2-3 TRBV9 TRBD2 CASSLQGSGDSTDTQYF TGTGCCAGCAGCCTCCAAGGGAGCGGGGATAGCACAGATACGCAGTATTTT
. TRBJ1-3 TRBV19 . CASSMKALGNTIYF TGTGCCAGTAGTATGAAAGCTCTGGGAAACACCATATATTTT
many TRBJ1-1 TRBV7-9 TRBD1 CASSFPGTGIRKNTEAFF TGTGCCAGCAGCTTTCCCGGGACAGGGATCAGAAAAAACACTGAAGCTTTCTTT
. TRBJ1-5 TRBV20-1 . CSAAPPGAIISPQHF TGCAGTGCGGCCCCTCCTGGGGCCATTATCAGCCCCCAGCATTTT
many TRBJ1-1 TRBV11-2 . CASSPIGALEAFF TGTGCCAGCAGCCCCATAGGGGCCCTTGAAGCTTTCTTT
many TRBJ2-3 TRBV4-2 . CASSPLSVRTDTQYF TGTGCCAGCAGCCCCCTGAGCGTCCGCACAGATACGCAGTATTTT
few TRBJ2-1 TRBV11-3 . CASSLDGVAVYNEQFF TGTGCCAGCAGCTTAGACGGAGTAGCGGTCTACAATGAGCAGTTCTTC
. TRBJ1-2 TRBV14 TRBD1 CASSQDWTGPLDYGYTF TGTGCCAGCAGCCAAGATTGGACAGGGCCCCTCGACTATGGCTACACCTTC
. TRBJ2-7 TRBV27 . CASSLSWGSLAYEQYF TGTGCCAGCAGTTTATCGTGGGGGTCCCTCGCCTACGAGCAGTACTTC
. TRBJ2-1 TRBV27 TRBD2 CASSRGTSGEQFF TGTGCCAGCAGCCGAGGGACTAGCGGTGAGCAGTTCTTC
. TRBJ2-3 TRBV12-3/TRBV12-4 . CASSVRDSTDTQYF TGTGCCAGCAGTGTCCGGGACAGCACAGATACGCAGTATTTT
once TRBJ1-2 TRBV12-5 . CASGPDGILYGYTF TGTGCTAGTGGTCCTGACGGGATCCTCTATGGCTACACCTTC
. TRBJ1-1 TRBV18 TRBD1 CASLGQRAEAFF TGTGCCAGCCTGGGACAGAGGGCTGAAGCTTTCTTT
. TRBJ1-1 TRBV6-5 . CANSYGRRGTEAFF TGTGCCAACAGTTACGGGAGAAGGGGGACTGAAGCTTTCTTT
few TRBJ1-2 TRBV12-3/TRBV12-4 . CASSAPGRANYGYTF TGTGCCAGCAGTGCTCCGGGACGTGCTAACTATGGCTACACCTTC
few TRBJ1-2 TRBV11-3 TRBD1 CASSCSTGAANYGYTF TGTGCCAGCAGCTGTTCGACAGGGGCCGCTAACTATGGCTACACCTTC
. TRBJ1-6 TRBV12-3/TRBV12-4 . CASSSIWGSRDSPLHF TGTGCCAGCAGTTCTATTTGGGGGAGTCGAGATTCACCCCTCCACTTT
. TRBJ1-1 TRBV20-1 TRBD1 CSASQPSDRDLNTEAFF TGCAGTGCTAGTCAACCATCGGACAGGGATTTGAACACTGAAGCTTTCTTT
many TRBJ2-1 TRBV6-6 TRBD2 CASSYSLGGADEQFF TGTGCCAGCAGTTACTCCTTGGGAGGGGCGGATGAGCAGTTCTTC
. TRBJ2-1 TRBV19 . CASAPVLAPYNEQFF TGTGCCAGCGCACCTGTGCTAGCCCCCTACAATGAGCAGTTCTTC
. TRBJ2-1 TRBV24-1 TRBD1 CATSRRQGYGEQFF TGTGCCACCAGTAGAAGACAGGGGTACGGTGAGCAGTTCTTC
. TRBJ2-5 TRBV6-1 . CASRPTSGTPTETQYF TGTGCCAGCAGACCGACCTCAGGGACGCCAACAGAGACCCAGTACTTC
many TRBJ2-1 TRBV14 TRBD2 CASSQRPGLAGRSSYNEQFF TGTGCCAGCAGCCAAAGGCCGGGGCTAGCGGGGAGGAGCTCCTACAATGAGCAGTTCTTC
. TRBJ2-1 TRBV6-5 . CASSPDRFNEQFF TGTGCCAGCAGCCCTGACAGGTTCAATGAGCAGTTCTTC